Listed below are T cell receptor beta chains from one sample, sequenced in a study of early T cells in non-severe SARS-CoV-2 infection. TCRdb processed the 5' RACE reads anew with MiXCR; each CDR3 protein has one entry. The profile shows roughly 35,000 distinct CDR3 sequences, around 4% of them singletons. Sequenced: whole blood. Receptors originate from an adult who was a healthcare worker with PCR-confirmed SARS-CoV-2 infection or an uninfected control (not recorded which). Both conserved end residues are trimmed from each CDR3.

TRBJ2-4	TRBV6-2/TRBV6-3	ASSSQWGTGAIAKNIQY
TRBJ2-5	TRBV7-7	ASSLDGFQTQY
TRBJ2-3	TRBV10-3	AISTSEKRGGTDTQY
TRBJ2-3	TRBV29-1	SVTGTDTQY
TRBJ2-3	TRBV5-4	ASNGISADTQY
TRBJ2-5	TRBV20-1	SASGRHQETQY
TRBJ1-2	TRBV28	ASSTPERTGVLPNYGYT
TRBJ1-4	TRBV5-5	ASSLQTATNEKLF
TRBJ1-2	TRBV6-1	ASSLSNYGYT
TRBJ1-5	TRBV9	ASSVEAGRDQPQH